Given below is one T cell receptor (beta chain) in context. The clone's antigen remains unknown. Per-base quality was not reported, and no clone a single base away is much larger than it. For this chain, trimming is 5 bases at the V end and 6 bases at the J end, and the number of junction bases without a gene match is 10. The cysteine opens and the phenylalanine closes a CDR3 of 16 amino acids. The retained sequence is limited to the CDR3, 48 bases, with the frame set at the first base. The germline V gene provides CDR1 MNHEY and CDR2 SVGEGT. The source of the sample is a study of blood T cell repertoires in COVID-19 (dated by TCRdb to the early 2020s). As for the study more broadly: The collaborator samples originated in the United States, Italy and Spain and spanned the acute and convalescent phases of COVID-19. Deeply sampled blood TCRbeta repertoires from subjects exposed to, actively infected with, or recovered from COVID-19 were included in the dataset. Where available, HLA class I and class II types were obtained from metadata supplied by the sample provider rather than from assay-based typing. Nearly every sample came with metadata listing a de-identified subject ID, COVID-19 status, age in years and sex. The material from the prospective study consisted of cDNA or gDNA derived from T cells, B-cell-depleted T cells, or PBMCs. A freely available public database, intended as a resource for researchers studying the immune response to SARS-CoV-2, is where the repertoires were released. The samples were drawn from the first 160 participants of the ongoing ImmuneRACE study and from 1,254 subjects provided by 6 global collaborators.

General conclusions and limits of the study: Clinical and demographic metadata were provided uncurated, with the amount varying by source and participant.

TCRbeta CDR3 regions were amplified from genomic DNA by means of the immunoSEQ Assay, a bias-controlled multiplex PCR. Per the original workflow: The number of nucleated cells in each sample was estimated by amplification of reference gene primers within the assay. To quantify the absolute abundance of each unique TCRbeta CDR3 rearrangement, sequence reads were collapsed and filtered. For each sample, productive Simpson clonality was calculated as the square root of Simpson's diversity index over productive rearrangements. TCRdb limited this immuneACCESS table to in-frame rearrangements with V and J called. A share of clones is missing; checked studies link under half to unresolved V genes, and the rest is unexplained. V and J calls and clone size come straight from that table; D and trimming were deduced from the DNA. The sample has roughly 240,000 clones on record, around nine tenths of them singletons. The top ten constitute under 2% of the sample.

Another Seattle source contributed samples from volunteer blood donors who had recovered from COVID-19. Collaborating institutions collected whole blood in K2EDTA tubes following their own protocols. Collaborator samples were shipped for TCRbeta analysis as frozen whole blood, isolated PBMCs, or DNA extracted from either sample type. Sequencing input: peripheral blood. This TCR derives from an older woman who had recovered from COVID-19. The chain is assembled from TRBV6-2 or TRBV6-3 and TRBJ2-2, and 9 bases in between align with TRBD1. The CDR3 protein sequence reads: CASSQPGQGGPGELFF. In nucleotides, the sequence is TGTGCCAGCAGTCAGCCGGGACAGGGAGGCCCCGGGGAGCTGTTTTTT.